The 10 T cell receptor beta chains below all came from one sample that was sequenced in a study of OX40 agonist ivuxolimab in advanced cancers. Clones were read by immunoSEQ multiplex PCR, and TCRdb kept only the in-frame ones, dropping some. The table shows 80,000 or so clones, with roughly 91% occurring only once. Material: CD4+ or CD8+ T cells sorted from blood, obtained in a trial of the OX40 agonist ivuxolimab. The receptors derive from an adult with an advanced solid tumor such as melanoma, head and neck, liver or kidney cancer.

The table lists this clone with a count of one. V is TRBV5-1 and J is TRBJ1-4; the D is unclear. Germline V gene lookup returns CDR1 SGHRS and CDR2 YFSETQ. CDR3 length equals 14 residues. V was trimmed by 3 bases and J by 4 bases, leaving 10 bases between them. CDR3 sequence reads: CASSSGVYNEKLFF. The CDR3 DNA reads as TGCGCCAGCAGCTCCGGGGTCTATAATGAAAAACTGTTTTTT.

V usage is TRBV7-9 and J usage is TRBJ1-3; possible D gene TRBD1, 5 bases. V lost 4 bases and J 2 bases, leaving 6 bases between the germline ends. CDR3 length equals 13 residues. Germline CDR1 SEHNR, CDR2 FQNEAQ (reference sequence). CDR3 in DNA: TGTGCCAGCAGCTCAGGGACTGGAAACACCATATATTTT. Its protein product is CASSSGTGNTIYF.

The chain couples TRBV5-1 to TRBJ2-7; the D gene is possibly TRBD2 (6 bases). Germline loops: CDR1 SGHRS, CDR2 YFSETQ. The CDR3 totals 13 residues. V was cut by 2 bases and J by 9 bases, with 15 bases left in between. CDR3 region: CASSFESRGTQYF. The CDR3 DNA is TGCGCCAGCAGCTTCGAGTCCCGGGGGACGCAGTACTTC.

The chain links TRBV5-8 to TRBJ2-5; tentative D call: TRBD2 (5 bases). V was clipped by 1 base and J by 2 bases, with 12 bases between them. This CDR3 has 15 amino acids. Germline lookup yields CDR1 SGHTS and CDR2 YDEGEE. CDR3 bases: TGTGCCAGCAGCTTGTATCTGGGAGTTCAAGAGACCCAGTACTTC. Its protein is CASSLYLGVQETQYF.

The chain uses TRBV6-5 and TRBJ2-7; tentatively, D is TRBD1 (8 bases). The CDR3 is made up of 13 amino acids. Per germline, CDR1 MNHEY and CDR2 SVGAGI. DNA of the CDR3: TGTGCTAGCGGCTTACAGGGGGGGGTCGAGCAGTACTTC. It specifies CASGLQGGVEQYF.

V and J are TRBV18 and TRBJ2-5; D unresolved. V was pared by 1 base and J by 5 bases, with 11 bases between. Germline assignment: CDR1 KGHSH and CDR2 LQKENI. The CDR3 runs 14 residues. CDR3 DNA sequence: TGTGCCAGCTCACCACTCGCCAGCCCGGAGACCCAGTACTTC. This encodes CASSPLASPETQYF.

With regard to this clone: A read error may account for a junction end that differs from germline. The V gene is TRBV6-5, the J gene TRBJ2-4; D assignment may be TRBD1 or TRBD2 (6 bases each). The CDR3 covers 14 residues. Germline-derived CDR1 and CDR2 are MNHEY and SVGAGI. CDR3 coding DNA: TGTGCCAGCAGTTACGGGGGGAGTACTGACAGGCGGATCTTC. Translation: CASSYGGSTDRRIF.

The chain couples TRBV6-1 to TRBJ2-5; D ambiguous. Germline CDR1 and CDR2: MNHNS and SASEGT. The CDR3 totals 13 residues. Trimming shortened V by 4 bases and J by 3 bases, and 9 bases separated the two germline ends. Here the CDR3 reads CASSARSKETQYF. The CDR3 region has the DNA TGTGCCAGCAGTGCCCGCAGTAAAGAGACCCAGTACTTC.

The V and J genes are TRBV28 and TRBJ1-3; D remains unclear. Looked up from germline, CDR1 is MDHEN and CDR2 is SYDVKM. CDR3 size: 13 residues. V dropped 5 bases and J dropped 0 bases, with 5 bases sitting between them. The CDR3 reads CASSDSSGNTIYF. The CDR3 nucleotides read TGTGCCAGCAGTGATAGCTCTGGAAACACCATATATTTT.

The chain combines TRBV4-1 with TRBJ2-1; D is ambiguous. CDR1 is MGHRA and CDR2 is YSYEKL in the germline V gene. This CDR3 has 14 amino acids. The V end lost 0 bases, the J end lost 14 bases, and 17 bases lay between the germline ends. The CDR3 loop reads CASSQDGWKPLEFF. The CDR3 DNA sequence: TGCGCCAGCAGCCAAGATGGTTGGAAGCCCCTCGAGTTCTTC.